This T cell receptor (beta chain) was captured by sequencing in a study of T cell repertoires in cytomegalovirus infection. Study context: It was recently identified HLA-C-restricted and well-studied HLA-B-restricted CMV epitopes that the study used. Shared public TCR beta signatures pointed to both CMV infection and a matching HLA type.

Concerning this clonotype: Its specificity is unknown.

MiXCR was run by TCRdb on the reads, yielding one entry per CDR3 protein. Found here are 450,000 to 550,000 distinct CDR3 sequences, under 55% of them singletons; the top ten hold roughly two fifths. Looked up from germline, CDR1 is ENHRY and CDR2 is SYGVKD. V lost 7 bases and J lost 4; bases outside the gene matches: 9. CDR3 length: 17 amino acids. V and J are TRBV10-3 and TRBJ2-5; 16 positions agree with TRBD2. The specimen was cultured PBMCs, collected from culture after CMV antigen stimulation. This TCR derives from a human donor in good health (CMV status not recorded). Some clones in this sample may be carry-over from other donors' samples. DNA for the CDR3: TGTGCCATCACTCAGGGACTAGCGGGGGGGCTCCCAGAGACCCAGTACTTC. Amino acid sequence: CAITQGLAGGLPETQYF.